These 5 T cell receptor beta chains came from one sample sequenced in a study of blood T cell repertoires in COVID-19. Only in-frame clones appear in the TCRdb table, and some are missing; sequencing was by immunoSEQ multiplex PCR. This table has roughly 260,000 clones, 83% appearing once. Sequencing used PBMCs or T cells enriched from blood (not recorded which). The source is a woman aged 40 to 49 who had been exposed to COVID-19.

CDR3 nucleotide sequence: TGTGCCAGCAGCTTAGAAGGGGCGGGATCACCCCTCCACTTT. It codes for CASSLEGAGSPLHF. The chain combines TRBV7-9 with TRBJ1-6, with a weak D call TRBD1 (5 bases). The germline V gene encodes CDR1 SEHNR and CDR2 FQNEAQ (reference sequence). V was trimmed by 1 base and J by 10 bases, leaving 11 bases between them. The CDR3 loop spans 14 amino acids.

The J gene is TRBJ2-3, the V gene TRBV18, with TRBD1 matching over 9 bases. Germline CDR1 and CDR2: KGHSH and LQKENI. There are 13 residues in the CDR3. The V and J ends lost 4 bases and 5 bases, in that order; junction bases with no gene match: 1. CDR3 loop: CASSRDREDTQYF. The CDR3 DNA sequence: TGTGCCAGCTCACGGGACAGGGAAGATACGCAGTATTTT.

The rearrangement joins TRBV29-1 to TRBJ2-1; tentative D call: TRBD2 (5 bases). V lost 4 bases, J lost 0 bases, and 10 bases lay in between. The germline CDR1 and CDR2 sequences are SQVTM and ANQGSEA. The CDR3 runs 14 residues. The CDR3 protein is CSVGTVSSYNEQFF. Written as DNA, the CDR3 is TGCAGCGTTGGGACTGTAAGCTCCTACAATGAGCAGTTCTTC.

The chain couples TRBV5-8 to TRBJ1-3; the D is unclear. V shed 5 bases and J shed 3 bases, with 12 bases lying between them. Germline V gene data show CDR1 as SGHTS and CDR2 as YDEGEE. The CDR3 sequence is 14 residues long. The CDR3 nucleotides read TGTGCCAGCAGGCAGGCAGGAGGTGGAAACACCATATATTTT. The encoded protein is CASRQAGGGNTIYF.

This rearrangement joins TRBV19 to TRBJ2-7; the D gene is possibly TRBD1 (5 bases). The CDR3 spans 14 residues. Germline CDR1 reads LNHDA; CDR2 reads SQIVND (reference sequence). The ends were cut back, 6 bases at V and 1 base at J, with 13 bases in the middle. CDR3 loop: CASRTDMFSYEQYF. CDR3 sequence (DNA): TGTGCCAGTAGGACAGACATGTTTTCCTACGAGCAGTACTTC.